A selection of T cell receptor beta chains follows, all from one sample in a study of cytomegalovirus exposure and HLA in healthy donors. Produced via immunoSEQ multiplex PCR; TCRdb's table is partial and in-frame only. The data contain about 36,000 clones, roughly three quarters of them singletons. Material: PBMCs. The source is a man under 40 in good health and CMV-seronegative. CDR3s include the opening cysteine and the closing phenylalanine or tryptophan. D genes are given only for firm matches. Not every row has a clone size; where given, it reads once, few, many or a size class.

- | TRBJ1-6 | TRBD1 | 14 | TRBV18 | CASSPGTGNSPLHF | TGTGCCAGCTCACCTGGGACAGGGAATTCACCCCTCCACTTT
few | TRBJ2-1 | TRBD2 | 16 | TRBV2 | CASMRGGRARNNEQFF | TGTGCCAGCATGAGAGGTGGGAGGGCTAGAAATAATGAGCAGTTCTTC
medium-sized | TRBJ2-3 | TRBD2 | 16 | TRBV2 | CASSEGLLAGEGTQYF | TGTGCCAGCAGTGAAGGTTTGTTAGCGGGAGAAGGTACGCAGTATTTT
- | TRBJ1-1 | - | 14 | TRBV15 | CATSRSQGGWEAFF | TGTGCCACCAGCAGAAGTCAGGGAGGTTGGGAAGCTTTCTTT
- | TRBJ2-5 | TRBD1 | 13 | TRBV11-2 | CASSRDSQETQYF | TGTGCCAGCAGCCGGGACAGCCAAGAGACCCAGTACTTC
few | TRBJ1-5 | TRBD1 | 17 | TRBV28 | CASSLGRRDRGNQPQHF | TGTGCCAGCAGTTTAGGGCGACGGGACAGGGGCAATCAGCCCCAGCATTTT
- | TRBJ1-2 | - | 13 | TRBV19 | CASSMGLIGGYTF | TGTGCCAGTAGTATGGGGCTGATTGGTGGCTACACCTTC
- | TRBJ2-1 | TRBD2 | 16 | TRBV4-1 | CASSQGLAGFYNEQFF | TGCGCCAGCAGCCAAGGACTAGCGGGGTTCTACAATGAGCAGTTCTTC
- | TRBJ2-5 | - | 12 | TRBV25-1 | CASRQGFETQYF | TGTGCCAGCAGACAGGGTTTCGAGACCCAGTACTTC
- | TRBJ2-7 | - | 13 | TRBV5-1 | CASSLRDNYEQYF | TGCGCCAGCAGCTTGAGGGACAACTACGAGCAGTACTTC
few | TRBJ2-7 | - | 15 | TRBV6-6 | CASSYGVAASYEQYF | TGTGCCAGCAGTTACGGCGTAGCGGCGTCCTACGAGCAGTACTTC
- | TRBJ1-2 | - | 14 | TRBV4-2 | CASSQDIGGMSYTF | TGTGCCAGCAGCCAAGATATCGGGGGTATGAGCTACACCTTC
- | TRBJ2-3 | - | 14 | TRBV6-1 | CASSDQQFTDTQYF | TGTGCCAGCAGTGACCAACAATTCACAGATACGCAGTATTTT
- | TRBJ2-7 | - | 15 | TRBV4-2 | CASSRVGQSSYEQYF | TGTGCCAGCAGCCGAGTAGGACAGTCCTCCTACGAGCAGTACTTC
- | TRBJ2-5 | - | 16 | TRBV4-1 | CASSQGAQAAPGTQYF | TGCGCCAGCAGCCAAGGGGCACAAGCGGCCCCGGGAACCCAGTACTTC
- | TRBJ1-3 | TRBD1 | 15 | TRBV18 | CASSPRGQQGNTIYF | TGTGCCAGCTCACCACGGGGACAGCAAGGAAACACCATATATTTT
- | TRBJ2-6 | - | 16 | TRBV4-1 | CASSQVTASGANVLTF | TGCGCCAGCAGCCAAGTGACAGCCTCTGGGGCCAACGTCCTGACTTTC
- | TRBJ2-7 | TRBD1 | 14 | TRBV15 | CATSARTGIYEQYF | TGTGCCACCAGCGCAAGGACAGGGATCTACGAGCAGTACTTC
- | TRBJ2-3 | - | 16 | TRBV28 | CASRGSDGSGTDTQYF | TGTGCCAGCAGAGGGAGCGACGGGAGCGGCACAGATACGCAGTATTTT
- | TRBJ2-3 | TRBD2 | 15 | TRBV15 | CATLSGREGQDTQYF | TGTGCCACCCTGTCCGGGCGGGAGGGCCAAGATACGCAGTATTTT
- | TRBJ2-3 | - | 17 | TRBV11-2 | CASSPPGWGSRTDTQYF | TGTGCCAGCAGCCCGCCCGGATGGGGCAGCCGCACAGATACGCAGTATTTT
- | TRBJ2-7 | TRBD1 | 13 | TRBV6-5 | CASSYSTGFEQYF | TGTGCCAGCAGTTATTCGACAGGGTTCGAGCAGTACTTC
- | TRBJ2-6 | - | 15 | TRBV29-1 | CSVEVWGAGANVLTF | TGCAGCGTTGAAGTTTGGGGCGCTGGGGCCAACGTCCTGACTTTC
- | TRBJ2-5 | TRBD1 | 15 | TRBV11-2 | CASSLGDSTQETQYF | TGTGCCAGCAGCTTAGGGGACAGCACACAAGAGACCCAGTACTTC
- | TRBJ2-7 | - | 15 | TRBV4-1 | CASSQMGGEDYEQYF | TGCGCCAGCAGCCAGATGGGCGGGGAGGATTACGAGCAGTACTTC
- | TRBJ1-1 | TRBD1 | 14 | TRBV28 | CASSRDRRISEAFF | TGTGCCAGCAGCCGGGACAGGCGAATTTCTGAAGCTTTCTTT
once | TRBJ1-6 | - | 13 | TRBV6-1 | CAGNPGNNSPLHF | TGTGCCGGCAACCCAGGGAATAATTCACCCCTCCACTTT
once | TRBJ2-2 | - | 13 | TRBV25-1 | CASRRDPTGELFF | TGTGCCAGCAGACGGGATCCCACCGGGGAGCTGTTTTTT
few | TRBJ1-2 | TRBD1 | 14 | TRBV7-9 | CASSSGQGDYGYTF | TGTGCCAGCAGCTCCGGACAGGGCGACTATGGCTACACCTTC
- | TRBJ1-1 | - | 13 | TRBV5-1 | CASTTGQNTEAFF | TGCGCCAGCACGACCGGACAGAACACTGAAGCTTTCTTT
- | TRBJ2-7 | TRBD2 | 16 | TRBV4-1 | CASSQDLQSGVKEQYF | TGCGCCAGCAGCCAAGATTTGCAGAGCGGGGTAAAGGAGCAGTACTTC
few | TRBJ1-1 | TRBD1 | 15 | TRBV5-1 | CASSYSGQSNTEAFF | TGCGCCAGCAGCTACTCGGGACAGTCGAACACTGAAGCTTTCTTT
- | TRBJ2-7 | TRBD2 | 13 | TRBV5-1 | CASSRGGSYEQYF | TGCGCCAGCAGCCGGGGGGGATCCTACGAGCAGTACTTC
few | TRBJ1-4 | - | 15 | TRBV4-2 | CASSPFLVTNEKLFF | TGTGCCAGCAGCCCCTTTTTAGTAACTAATGAAAAACTGTTTTTT
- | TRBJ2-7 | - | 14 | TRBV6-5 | CASSPGRPLYEQYF | TGTGCCAGCAGCCCGGGTAGACCGCTCTACGAGCAGTACTTC
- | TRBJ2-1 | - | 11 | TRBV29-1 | CSAPVYNEQFF | TGCAGCGCCCCGGTATACAATGAGCAGTTCTTC
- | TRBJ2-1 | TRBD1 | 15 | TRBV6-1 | CASRKDRGTYNEQFF | TGTGCCAGTCGTAAGGACAGGGGGACCTACAATGAGCAGTTCTTC
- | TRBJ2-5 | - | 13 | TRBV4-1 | CASSQLQGRGQYF | TGCGCCAGCAGCCAACTACAGGGCCGAGGCCAGTACTTC
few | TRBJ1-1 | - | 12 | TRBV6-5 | CASSERGTEAFF | TGTGCCAGCAGTGAAAGGGGAACTGAAGCTTTCTTT
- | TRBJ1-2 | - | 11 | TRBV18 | CASSPGLRYTF | TGTGCCAGCTCACCGGGCCTCCGCTACACCTTC
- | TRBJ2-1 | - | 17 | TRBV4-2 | CASSQPPGSDRGNEQFF | TGTGCCAGCAGCCAACCCCCAGGCTCGGACCGAGGGAATGAGCAGTTCTTC
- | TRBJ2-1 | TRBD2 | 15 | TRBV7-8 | CASSVSGASYNEQFF | TGTGCCAGCAGCGTGAGCGGGGCTTCCTACAATGAGCAGTTCTTC
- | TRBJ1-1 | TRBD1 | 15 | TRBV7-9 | CASSPPGQSNTEAFF | TGTGCCAGCAGCCCCCCGGGACAGAGCAACACTGAAGCTTTCTTT
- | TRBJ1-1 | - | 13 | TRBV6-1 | CASSEIQGPEAFF | TGTGCCAGCAGTGAAATACAGGGTCCTGAAGCTTTCTTT
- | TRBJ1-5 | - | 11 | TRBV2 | CASSAGGPQHF | TGTGCCAGCAGTGCCGGAGGGCCCCAGCATTTT
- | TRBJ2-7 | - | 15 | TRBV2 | CASTTGGGITYEQYF | TGTGCCAGCACAACCGGGGGAGGAATAACCTACGAGCAGTACTTC
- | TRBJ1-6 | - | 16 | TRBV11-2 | CASSLGSGRRNSPLHF | TGTGCCAGCAGCTTGGGAAGCGGACGGCGGAATTCACCCCTCCACTTT
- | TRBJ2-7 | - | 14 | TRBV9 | CASSVAGGPSEQYF | TGTGCCAGCAGCGTAGCGGGGGGCCCATCCGAGCAGTACTTC
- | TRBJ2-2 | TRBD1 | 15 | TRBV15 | CATSPGTAGAGELFF | TGTGCCACCAGCCCTGGGACAGCTGGTGCCGGGGAGCTGTTTTTT
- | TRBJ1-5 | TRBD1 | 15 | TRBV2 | CASSGRGSGSQPQHF | TGTGCCAGCAGCGGCAGGGGGTCGGGTTCTCAGCCCCAGCATTTT
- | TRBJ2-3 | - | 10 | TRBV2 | CASSDRTQYF | TGTGCCAGCAGTGACCGGACGCAGTATTTT
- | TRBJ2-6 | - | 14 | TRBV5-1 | CASSRQSGANVLTF | TGCGCCAGCAGCCGACAGTCTGGGGCCAACGTCCTGACTTTC
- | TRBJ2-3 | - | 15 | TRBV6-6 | CASSYLGAVTDTQYF | TGTGCCAGCAGTTACTTAGGGGCAGTCACAGATACGCAGTATTTT
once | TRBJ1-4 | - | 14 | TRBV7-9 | CASSAGSFNEKLFF | TGTGCCAGCAGCGCGGGCAGCTTTAATGAAAAACTGTTTTTT
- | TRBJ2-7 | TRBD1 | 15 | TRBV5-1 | CASSQGTGTGSEQYF | TGCGCCAGCAGCCAAGGAACGGGGACAGGGAGCGAGCAGTACTTC